This section outlines one T cell receptor beta chain sequence together with its context. No antigen is known for it. The PCR ran on 60 Vbeta and 13 Jbeta primers. Sequenced by immunoSEQ multiplex PCR; TCRdb stores in-frame clones only, minus some. The repertoire holds about 140,000 clones, with roughly 87% as singletons. In germline, CDR1 is SNHLY, CDR2 FYNNEI. V was shortened by 6 bases and J by 2 bases, with 10 bases between the two germline ends. This CDR3 contains 13 residues. The data originate from a study of cytomegalovirus exposure and HLA in healthy donors. General study results and limits: Previous analysis showed most TCR beta V segments were productive about 90% or about 30% of the time. Presence/absence analyses supposed approximately even sequencing depth among donors.

V usage is TRBV2 and J usage is TRBJ2-5, with D unresolved. The source is a middle-aged woman in good health and CMV-seronegative. The sequencing sample was made of PBMCs. DNA for the CDR3: TGTGCCAGCAGCCTTGCGGTTCAAGAGACCCAGTACTTC. Its translation is CASSLAVQETQYF.